These T cell receptor beta chains were read from a single sample in a study of shared clonotypes between healthy human individuals. Clones were read by immunoSEQ multiplex PCR, and TCRdb kept only the in-frame ones, dropping some. The table includes 95,000 to 120,000 clones, under 70% detected once. The sequenced sample consisted of memory CD8+ T cells sorted from blood. These receptors originate from a woman aged 25 to 39 in good health. The CDR3 runs from the conserved cysteine through the conserved F or W. Fields, in order: V gene, J gene, clone size, D gene, CDR3 protein, CDR3 DNA. A D gene is named only where the DNA matches it firmly. For some rows the clone size is stated as once, few or many, or as a class when expanded; others skip it.

v_call: TRBV5-1
j_call: TRBJ2-3
clone_size: NA
d_call: NA
cdr3_aa: CASKLGGPSTDTQYF
cdr3_nt: TGCGCCAGCAAGCTCGGGGGGCCTAGCACAGATACGCAGTATTTT

v_call: TRBV6-5
j_call: TRBJ2-5
clone_size: NA
d_call: NA
cdr3_aa: CASSYSKVATQETQYF
cdr3_nt: TGTGCCAGCAGTTACTCGAAGGTGGCAACACAAGAGACCCAGTACTTC

v_call: TRBV29-1
j_call: TRBJ1-2
clone_size: NA
d_call: TRBD1
cdr3_aa: CSVEAGTAYYGYTF
cdr3_nt: TGCAGCGTTGAAGCGGGGACAGCTTACTATGGCTACACCTTC

v_call: TRBV28
j_call: TRBJ2-7
clone_size: NA
d_call: TRBD2
cdr3_aa: CASSSPLGRTSPTYEQYF
cdr3_nt: TGTGCCAGCAGTTCGCCACTTGGACGGACTAGTCCAACCTACGAGCAGTACTTC

v_call: TRBV4-2
j_call: TRBJ1-5
clone_size: NA
d_call: NA
cdr3_aa: CASSPAGAQPQHF
cdr3_nt: TGTGCCAGCAGCCCGGCAGGGGCGCAGCCCCAGCATTTT

v_call: TRBV29-1
j_call: TRBJ1-1
clone_size: few
d_call: NA
cdr3_aa: CSVALGETEAFF
cdr3_nt: TGCAGCGTTGCTCTGGGGGAGACTGAAGCTTTCTTT

v_call: TRBV6-1
j_call: TRBJ2-7
clone_size: few
d_call: NA
cdr3_aa: CASSEAGTHDEQYF
cdr3_nt: TGTGCCAGCAGTGAGGCCGGGACTCACGACGAGCAGTACTTC

v_call: TRBV7-9
j_call: TRBJ2-1
clone_size: NA
d_call: NA
cdr3_aa: CASSSTGTQNSYNEQFF
cdr3_nt: TGTGCCAGCAGCTCTACCGGGACACAAAACTCCTACAATGAGCAGTTCTTC

v_call: TRBV4-1
j_call: TRBJ1-5
clone_size: NA
d_call: NA
cdr3_aa: CASSQGFREGQPQHF
cdr3_nt: TGCGCCAGCAGCCAAGGGTTCAGGGAAGGACAGCCCCAGCATTTT

v_call: TRBV4-2
j_call: TRBJ2-3
clone_size: few
d_call: TRBD2
cdr3_aa: CASTLAGEVTDTQYF
cdr3_nt: TGTGCCAGCACCCTAGCGGGAGAAGTTACGGATACGCAGTATTTT

v_call: TRBV4-1
j_call: TRBJ1-6
clone_size: NA
d_call: NA
cdr3_aa: CASSHLEHEEALHF
cdr3_nt: TGCGCCAGCAGCCACCTCGAGCATGAGGAGGCCCTCCACTTT

v_call: TRBV20-1
j_call: TRBJ2-1
clone_size: NA
d_call: NA
cdr3_aa: CSTGNEQFF
cdr3_nt: TGCAGTACGGGGAATGAGCAGTTCTTC

v_call: TRBV6-5
j_call: TRBJ2-1
clone_size: NA
d_call: NA
cdr3_aa: CASSYAPWTPNEQFF
cdr3_nt: TGTGCCAGCAGTTACGCTCCCTGGACTCCCAATGAGCAGTTCTTC

v_call: TRBV19
j_call: TRBJ2-7
clone_size: NA
d_call: TRBD1
cdr3_aa: CASSRLEGQAYEQYF
cdr3_nt: TGTGCCAGTAGCAGGCTTGAGGGACAGGCGTACGAGCAGTACTTC

v_call: TRBV9
j_call: TRBJ2-5
clone_size: NA
d_call: TRBD2
cdr3_aa: CASSFSGTQETQYF
cdr3_nt: TGTGCCAGCAGCTTTAGCGGGACCCAAGAGACCCAGTACTTC

v_call: TRBV4-1
j_call: TRBJ2-5
clone_size: NA
d_call: TRBD2
cdr3_aa: CASSQARLAGDQETQYF
cdr3_nt: TGCGCCAGCAGCCAAGCCAGACTAGCGGGAGATCAAGAGACCCAGTACTTC

v_call: TRBV29-1
j_call: TRBJ2-7
clone_size: NA
d_call: NA
cdr3_aa: CSVGWGRGLSEQYF
cdr3_nt: TGCAGCGTCGGATGGGGACGGGGGCTCTCCGAGCAGTACTTC

v_call: TRBV19
j_call: TRBJ2-3
clone_size: NA
d_call: TRBD2
cdr3_aa: CASSTPGTSGRAQYF
cdr3_nt: TGTGCCAGTAGTACTCCCGGGACTAGCGGGAGGGCGCAGTATTTT

v_call: TRBV5-4
j_call: TRBJ2-7
clone_size: NA
d_call: NA
cdr3_aa: CASSLAPDFFGSYEQYF
cdr3_nt: TGTGCCAGCAGCTTGGCACCAGATTTCTTCGGCTCCTACGAGCAGTACTTC

v_call: TRBV4-2
j_call: TRBJ2-1
clone_size: NA
d_call: TRBD1
cdr3_aa: CASSLGTGDIDEQFF
cdr3_nt: TGTGCCAGCAGCCTCGGGACAGGGGACATCGATGAGCAGTTCTTC

v_call: TRBV19
j_call: TRBJ2-6
clone_size: NA
d_call: NA
cdr3_aa: CASNDGAQANVLTF
cdr3_nt: TGTGCCAGTAACGACGGCGCACAGGCCAACGTCCTGACTTTC

v_call: TRBV5-1
j_call: TRBJ2-1
clone_size: NA
d_call: NA
cdr3_aa: CASSPRTRDEQFF
cdr3_nt: TGCGCCAGCTCACCACGAACTAGAGATGAGCAGTTCTTC

v_call: TRBV11-2
j_call: TRBJ1-1
clone_size: NA
d_call: TRBD1
cdr3_aa: CASSLGDRVAMETEAFF
cdr3_nt: TGTGCCAGCAGCTTAGGGGACAGGGTGGCCATGGAGACTGAAGCTTTCTTT

v_call: TRBV7-9
j_call: TRBJ1-1
clone_size: NA
d_call: NA
cdr3_aa: CASSLTSNTEAFF
cdr3_nt: TGTGCCAGCAGCTTAACATCGAACACTGAAGCTTTCTTT

v_call: TRBV5-4
j_call: TRBJ2-5
clone_size: NA
d_call: TRBD2
cdr3_aa: CASSQDHGTSDEQYF
cdr3_nt: TGTGCCAGCAGCCAAGATCACGGGACTAGCGATGAGCAGTACTTC

v_call: TRBV29-1
j_call: TRBJ1-4
clone_size: few
d_call: NA
cdr3_aa: CSTKTNEKLFF
cdr3_nt: TGCAGCACCAAAACTAATGAAAAACTGTTTTTT

v_call: TRBV25-1
j_call: TRBJ2-7
clone_size: many
d_call: TRBD2
cdr3_aa: CASSESGTSGRSHEQYF
cdr3_nt: TGTGCCAGCAGTGAATCCGGGACTAGCGGGAGAAGCCACGAGCAGTACTTC

v_call: TRBV14
j_call: TRBJ2-7
clone_size: NA
d_call: NA
cdr3_aa: CASSHPTDPDRYYEQYF
cdr3_nt: TGTGCCAGCAGCCACCCTACGGACCCAGACAGATACTACGAGCAGTACTTC

v_call: TRBV2
j_call: TRBJ1-5
clone_size: NA
d_call: TRBD1
cdr3_aa: CASSHGRTGAPYQPQHF
cdr3_nt: TGTGCCAGCAGCCATGGAAGGACAGGGGCACCTTATCAGCCCCAGCATTTT

v_call: TRBV6-4
j_call: TRBJ1-2
clone_size: NA
d_call: NA
cdr3_aa: CASSDGGFSNYGYTF
cdr3_nt: TGTGCCAGCAGTGACGGCGGGTTCTCTAACTATGGCTACACCTTC

v_call: TRBV28
j_call: TRBJ1-5
clone_size: NA
d_call: TRBD1
cdr3_aa: CASSLGDRGQPQHF
cdr3_nt: TGTGCCAGCAGTTTGGGGGACAGGGGCCAGCCCCAGCATTTT

v_call: TRBV13
j_call: TRBJ2-7
clone_size: many
d_call: NA
cdr3_aa: CASSLSGSSYEQYF
cdr3_nt: TGTGCCAGCAGCTTAAGCGGAAGCTCCTACGAGCAGTACTTC

v_call: TRBV10-3
j_call: TRBJ1-3
clone_size: NA
d_call: NA
cdr3_aa: CAIKIPGSGNTIYF
cdr3_nt: TGTGCCATCAAGATTCCGGGCTCTGGAAACACCATATATTTT

v_call: TRBV6-4
j_call: TRBJ2-1
clone_size: many
d_call: TRBD2
cdr3_aa: CASSPAGDSDEQFF
cdr3_nt: TGTGCCAGCAGCCCGGCGGGAGACTCGGATGAGCAGTTCTTC

v_call: TRBV28
j_call: TRBJ2-7
clone_size: NA
d_call: TRBD1
cdr3_aa: CASSLVVYRGQGTYEQYF
cdr3_nt: TGTGCCAGCAGTTTGGTAGTATACAGGGGACAAGGAACCTACGAGCAGTACTTC

v_call: TRBV7-2
j_call: TRBJ2-7
clone_size: NA
d_call: NA
cdr3_aa: CASSQEPTASYEQYF
cdr3_nt: TGTGCCAGCAGCCAAGAGCCCACAGCGTCCTACGAGCAGTACTTC